A selection of T cell receptor beta chains follows, all from one sample in a study of technical replicates of blood from a few donors. Sequencing was performed with immunoSEQ multiplex PCR; in TCRdb, only in-frame clones are kept and a portion is missing. The sample yields more than 90,000 clones, more than 90% seen once. Sequencing was done on a sample of T cells isolated from PBMCs. These receptors were taken from a human donor in good health. Both conserved end residues are part of each CDR3. The D gene is left open where the match is weak. Clone sizes are given selectively: once, few, many, or a class where the clone is expanded.

v_gene	d_gene	abundance	j_gene	CDR3aa	CDR3nt
TRBV15	TRBD2	-	TRBJ2-2	CATSHGLAGGHGELFF	TGTGCCACCAGCCACGGACTAGCGGGGGGACACGGGGAGCTGTTTTTT
TRBV5-5	-	-	TRBJ2-7	CASSLVGLQLSPYEQYF	TGTGCCAGCAGCTTGGTGGGTTTACAGCTCAGCCCCTACGAGCAGTACTTC
TRBV5-1	-	once	TRBJ2-3	CASSLAISGSTDTQYF	TGCGCCAGCAGCTTGGCCATTAGCGGTAGCACAGATACGCAGTATTTT
TRBV6-5	-	-	TRBJ2-5	CASSYTQSREQETQYF	TGTGCCAGCAGTTACACACAGAGTCGAGAGCAAGAGACCCAGTACTTC
TRBV30	-	-	TRBJ1-3	CAWSVGASGNTIYF	TGTGCCTGGAGTGTGGGGGCCTCTGGAAACACCATATATTTT
TRBV27	TRBD2	-	TRBJ2-1	CASSSAQAGASYNEQFF	TGTGCCAGCAGTTCGGCCCAAGCGGGAGCCTCCTACAATGAGCAGTTCTTC
TRBV14	TRBD1	once	TRBJ2-3	CASSPGQGPSTDTQYF	TGTGCCAGCAGCCCAGGACAGGGGCCTAGCACAGATACGCAGTATTTT
TRBV6-1	-	-	TRBJ1-2	CASSEWQGIPSNYGYTF	TGTGCCAGCAGTGAATGGCAGGGGATCCCCTCTAACTATGGCTACACCTTC
TRBV4-2	-	-	TRBJ1-1	CASSHRGAEAFF	TGTGCCAGCAGCCACCGGGGAGCCGAAGCTTTCTTT
TRBV19	-	-	TRBJ2-3	CASSARLILGGADTQYF	TGTGCCAGTAGTGCACGGCTAATACTAGGTGGCGCAGATACGCAGTATTTT
TRBV25-1	-	-	TRBJ2-7	CASSETGNGYEQYF	TGTGCCAGCAGTGAAACAGGGAACGGCTACGAGCAGTACTTC
TRBV6-5	-	-	TRBJ1-1	CASTRGGATEAFF	TGTGCCAGCACCCGCGGCGGGGCCACTGAAGCTTTCTTT
TRBV10-3	-	-	TRBJ2-3	CAISLGRRTDTQYF	TGTGCCATCAGTCTCGGGAGACGCACAGATACGCAGTATTTT
TRBV11-2	TRBD1	-	TRBJ1-1	CASSLEDRGTEAFF	TGTGCCAGCAGCTTAGAAGACAGGGGCACTGAAGCTTTCTTT
TRBV5-1	-	-	TRBJ2-1	CASSLGGLNEQFF	TGCGCCAGCAGCTTAGGCGGCCTCAATGAGCAGTTCTTC
TRBV28	TRBD2	-	TRBJ2-7	CASSYTRAGRGEQYF	TGTGCCAGCAGTTACACCCGGGCGGGGAGGGGCGAGCAGTACTTC
TRBV11-2	-	-	TRBJ2-7	CASSYNRVSYEQYF	TGTGCCAGCAGCTATAACAGGGTTTCCTACGAGCAGTACTTC
TRBV29-1	TRBD1	-	TRBJ2-3	CSVEDPWDRGGTDTQYF	TGCAGCGTTGAAGATCCTTGGGACAGGGGCGGCACAGATACGCAGTATTTT
TRBV27	TRBD1	-	TRBJ1-2	CASSSPSTGRNYGYTF	TGTGCCAGCAGTTCTCCCTCGACAGGGAGGAACTATGGCTACACCTTC
TRBV5-4	TRBD1	-	TRBJ2-1	CASSFGTGAYNEQFF	TGTGCCAGCAGCTTTGGGACAGGGGCCTACAATGAGCAGTTCTTC
TRBV5-4	TRBD2	-	TRBJ2-5	CASSGGEETQYF	TGTGCCAGCAGCGGGGGGGAAGAGACCCAGTACTTC
TRBV19	TRBD1	once	TRBJ2-7	CASSSTDRDNYEQYF	TGTGCCAGTAGCTCAACGGACAGGGACAATTACGAGCAGTACTTC
TRBV2	-	-	TRBJ1-2	CVPRSPYGYTF	TGTGTCCCTCGTTCCCCCTATGGCTACACCTTC
TRBV5-4	-	-	TRBJ1-6	CASSLSAGARLSSPLHF	TGTGCCAGCAGCTTGTCGGCGGGGGCAAGGTTAAGTTCACCCCTCCACTTT
TRBV19	TRBD2	-	TRBJ2-7	CASSLSGREDEQYF	TGTGCCAGTAGTCTTAGCGGGAGGGAAGACGAGCAGTACTTC
TRBV7-3	TRBD1	few	TRBJ2-2	CASSAQGERTGELFF	TGTGCCAGCAGCGCACAGGGGGAGAGGACCGGGGAGCTGTTTTTT
TRBV5-6	-	-	TRBJ2-7	CASRWAGALSYEQYF	TGTGCCAGCAGATGGGCAGGGGCACTTTCTTACGAGCAGTACTTC
TRBV19	-	-	TRBJ1-5	CASSIMGNSGQPQHF	TGTGCCAGTAGTATCATGGGGAACTCGGGGCAGCCCCAGCATTTT
TRBV4-1	-	-	TRBJ1-1	CASSRGGTEAFF	TGCGCCAGCAGCCGGGGAGGGACTGAAGCTTTCTTT
TRBV19	TRBD2	-	TRBJ2-7	CASSSGTTYYEQYF	TGTGCCAGTAGTAGCGGGACTACCTACTACGAGCAGTACTTC
TRBV27	-	-	TRBJ1-6	CASSFDGVSYNSPLHF	TGTGCCAGCAGTTTCGACGGGGTCTCCTATAATTCACCCCTCCACTTT
TRBV2	-	once	TRBJ2-5	CASSEARGTETQYF	TGTGCCAGCAGTGAAGCTCGAGGCACTGAGACCCAGTACTTC
TRBV28	-	-	TRBJ2-5	CASSLPGSSQETQYF	TGTGCCAGCAGCCTACCGGGGAGTTCCCAAGAGACCCAGTACTTC
TRBV5-1	-	once	TRBJ2-1	CASSLGDTEQFF	TGCGCCAGCAGCTTGGGTGACACAGAGCAGTTCTTC
TRBV18	TRBD1	-	TRBJ1-1	CASSLTMDRAGGTEAFF	TGTGCCAGCTCACTGACCATGGACAGGGCAGGGGGCACTGAAGCTTTCTTT
TRBV11-2	TRBD1	-	TRBJ1-3	CASSLEGQGVLGNTIYF	TGTGCCAGCAGCTTAGAGGGCCAGGGGGTGCTTGGAAACACCATATATTTT
TRBV5-1	TRBD2	-	TRBJ2-1	CASSLLPPPGGGGLGEQFF	TGCGCCAGCAGCTTACTCCCCCCTCCCGGCGGGGGGGGCTTGGGTGAGCAGTTCTTC
TRBV5-5	-	-	TRBJ1-3	CASSLALSLSGNTIYF	TGTGCCAGCAGCTTGGCCCTCTCCCTCTCTGGAAACACCATATATTTT
TRBV20-1	-	-	TRBJ2-3	CSARSDTQYF	TGCAGTGCTAGGTCGGATACGCAGTATTTT
TRBV19	TRBD2	-	TRBJ2-7	CASGTTSGTSYEQYF	TGTGCCAGTGGGACGACTAGCGGGACTTCCTACGAGCAGTACTTC
TRBV27	-	-	TRBJ2-7	CASSLAHSYEQYF	TGTGCCAGCAGTTTGGCCCACTCCTACGAGCAGTACTTC
TRBV27	-	-	TRBJ2-2	CASSLGASHIWGHTGELFF	TGTGCCAGCAGTTTAGGGGCCTCCCACATTTGGGGGCACACCGGGGAGCTGTTTTTT
TRBV11-3	-	-	TRBJ1-5	CASSLAAGDNQPQHF	TGTGCCAGCAGCCTGGCAGCGGGGGACAATCAGCCCCAGCATTTT
TRBV13	-	-	TRBJ1-6	CASSLGEGNHHF	TGTGCCAGCAGCTTAGGGGAGGGAAACCACCACTTT
TRBV7-9	TRBD2	once	TRBJ2-7	CASSLVVGGEQYF	TGTGCCAGCAGCTTAGTGGTCGGGGGGGAGCAGTACTTC
TRBV5-4	-	-	TRBJ2-4	CASSLGLYTENIQYF	TGTGCCAGCAGCTTGGGGCTTTACACAGAAAACATTCAGTACTTC
TRBV11-2	-	-	TRBJ2-3	CASSFFRLATDTQYF	TGTGCCAGCAGCTTTTTTCGGCTAGCCACAGATACGCAGTATTTT
TRBV28	-	-	TRBJ2-7	CASSEGLLHEQYF	TGTGCCAGCAGTGAGGGTCTTCTCCACGAGCAGTACTTC
TRBV6-5	-	-	TRBJ1-3	CASRVVASGNTIYF	TGTGCCAGCCGGGTTGTCGCTTCTGGAAACACCATATATTTT
TRBV4-1	TRBD1	-	TRBJ1-2	CASSQPIRTGNYGYTF	TGCGCCAGCAGCCAACCAATTCGGACAGGGAACTATGGCTACACCTTC
TRBV9	TRBD1	-	TRBJ2-1	CASSVADRANEQFF	TGTGCCAGCAGCGTCGCGGACAGGGCCAATGAGCAGTTCTTC
TRBV7-2	TRBD2	-	TRBJ2-7	CASSARGSTYEQYF	TGTGCCAGCAGCGCTCGCGGGAGCACCTACGAGCAGTACTTC
TRBV30	TRBD1	-	TRBJ1-4	CAWTSTGATNEKLFF	TGTGCCTGGACCAGCACAGGGGCAACTAATGAAAAACTGTTTTTT